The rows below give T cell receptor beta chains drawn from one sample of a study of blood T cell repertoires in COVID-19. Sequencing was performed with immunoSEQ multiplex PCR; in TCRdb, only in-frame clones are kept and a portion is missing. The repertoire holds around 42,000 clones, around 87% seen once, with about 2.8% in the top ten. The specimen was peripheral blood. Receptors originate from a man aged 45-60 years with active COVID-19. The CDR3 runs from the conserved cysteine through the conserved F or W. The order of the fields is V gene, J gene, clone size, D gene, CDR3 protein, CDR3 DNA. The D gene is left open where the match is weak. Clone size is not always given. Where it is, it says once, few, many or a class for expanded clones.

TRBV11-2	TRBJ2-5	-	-	CASSLDSKTQYF	TGTGCCAGCAGCTTAGATAGTAAGACCCAGTACTTC
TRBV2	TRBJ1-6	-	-	CASNLHNSPLHF	TGTGCCAGCAATCTCCATAATTCACCCCTCCACTTT
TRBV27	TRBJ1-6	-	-	CASSSAGATLHF	TGTGCCAGCAGCTCCGCTGGAGCTACCCTCCACTTT
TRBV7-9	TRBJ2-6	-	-	CASSLKFGSSGANVLTF	TGTGCCAGCAGCTTAAAATTCGGGAGCTCTGGGGCCAACGTCCTGACTTTC
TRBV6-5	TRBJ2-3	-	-	CASIGTVYSTDTQYF	TGTGCCAGCATAGGCACAGTTTATAGCACAGATACGCAGTATTTT
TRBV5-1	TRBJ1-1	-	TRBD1	CASKPTGVNTEAFF	TGCGCCAGCAAACCGACAGGGGTGAACACTGAAGCTTTCTTT
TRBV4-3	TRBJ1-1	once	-	CASSRSGRETEAFF	TGCGCCAGCAGCCGATCGGGGAGGGAAACTGAAGCTTTCTTT
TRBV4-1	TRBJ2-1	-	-	CASSHPRRGNEQFF	TGCGCCAGCAGCCACCCGCGCCGGGGGAATGAGCAGTTCTTC
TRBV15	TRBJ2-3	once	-	CATSRSSLRQDTQYF	TGTGCCACCAGCCGGTCTAGCCTCCGGCAAGATACGCAGTATTTT
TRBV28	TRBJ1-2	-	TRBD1	CASRLSGTGGGYGYTF	TGTGCCAGCAGACTCTCCGGGACAGGGGGAGGCTATGGCTACACCTTC
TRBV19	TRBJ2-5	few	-	CASRNRGGETQYF	TGTGCCAGTAGGAACAGGGGAGGAGAGACCCAGTACTTC
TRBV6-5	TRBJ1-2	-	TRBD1	CASRPGTVNGYTF	TGTGCCAGCAGACCCGGGACAGTCAACGGCTACACCTTC
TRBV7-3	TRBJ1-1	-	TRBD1	CASSLQGADTEAFF	TGTGCCAGCAGCTTACAGGGGGCGGACACTGAAGCTTTCTTT
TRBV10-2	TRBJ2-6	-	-	CASSESGQGFSGANVLTF	TGCGCCAGCAGTGAGTCGGGCCAGGGGTTCTCTGGGGCCAACGTCCTGACTTTC
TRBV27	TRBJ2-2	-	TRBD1	CASRQGNAGELFF	TGTGCCAGCAGACAGGGGAACGCCGGGGAGCTGTTTTTT
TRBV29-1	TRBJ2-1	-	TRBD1	CSVERTGHEQFF	TGCAGCGTGGAACGGACAGGGCATGAGCAGTTCTTC
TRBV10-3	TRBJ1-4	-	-	CAISESDSSSEKLFF	TGTGCCATCAGTGAGTCGGACAGTTCCAGTGAAAAACTGTTTTTT
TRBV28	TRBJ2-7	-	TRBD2	CASSSPGGTYEQYF	TGTGCCAGCAGTTCTCCGGGAGGAACCTACGAGCAGTACTTC
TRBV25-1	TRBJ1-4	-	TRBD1	CASTRQGSNEKLFF	TGTGCCAGCACTAGACAGGGCTCAAATGAAAAACTGTTTTTT
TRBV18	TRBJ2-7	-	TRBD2	CASSPSGGSVAHEQYF	TGTGCCAGCTCACCTTCGGGAGGTAGTGTGGCCCACGAGCAGTACTTC
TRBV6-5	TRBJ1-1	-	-	CASGLYPSRDTEAFF	TGTGCCAGCGGACTGTACCCCTCAAGGGACACTGAAGCTTTCTTT
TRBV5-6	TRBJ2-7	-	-	CASSLMVGEQYF	TGTGCCAGCAGCTTGATGGTCGGGGAGCAGTACTTC
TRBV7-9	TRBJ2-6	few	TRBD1	CASQEDRGLSGANVLTF	TGTGCCTCTCAGGAGGACAGGGGGCTTTCGGGGGCCAACGTCCTGACTTTC
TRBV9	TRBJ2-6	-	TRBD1	CASSATGKPGANVLTF	TGTGCCAGCAGCGCGACAGGGAAACCCGGGGCCAACGTCCTGACTTTC
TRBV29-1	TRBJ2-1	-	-	CSVEPNEQFF	TGCAGCGTTGAACCAAATGAGCAGTTCTTC
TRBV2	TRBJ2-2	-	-	CANSRGDTGELFF	TGTGCCAACAGCAGGGGGGACACCGGGGAGCTGTTTTTT
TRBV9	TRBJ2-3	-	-	CASKQGSTDTQYF	TGTGCCAGCAAACAGGGTAGCACAGATACGCAGTATTTT
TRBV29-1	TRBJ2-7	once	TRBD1	CSVAGTGGWEQYF	TGCAGCGTTGCAGGGACAGGGGGCTGGGAGCAGTACTTC
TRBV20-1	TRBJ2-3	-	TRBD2	CSASASGALTDTQYF	TGCAGTGCTAGTGCTAGCGGGGCGCTAACAGATACGCAGTATTTT
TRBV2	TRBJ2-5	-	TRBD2	CASSVLSGQETQYF	TGTGCCAGCAGTGTACTTAGCGGGCAAGAGACCCAGTACTTC
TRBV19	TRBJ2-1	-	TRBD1	CASSLTGSYDEQFF	TGTGCCAGTAGTTTGACAGGGAGCTACGATGAGCAGTTCTTC
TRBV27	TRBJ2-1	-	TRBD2	CASRRSRGGPNEQFF	TGTGCCAGCAGAAGGAGCCGGGGGGGGCCGAATGAGCAGTTCTTC
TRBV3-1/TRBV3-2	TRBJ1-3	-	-	CASSALASGNTIYF	TGTGCCAGCAGCGCTTTGGCCTCTGGAAACACCATATATTTT
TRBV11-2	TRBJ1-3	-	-	CASSPERKGPSGNTIYF	TGTGCCAGCAGCCCAGAACGGAAGGGGCCCAGTGGAAACACCATATATTTT
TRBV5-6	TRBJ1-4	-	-	CASSRERSLTNEKLFF	TGTGCCAGCAGCCGAGAACGGTCCCTAACTAATGAAAAACTGTTTTTT
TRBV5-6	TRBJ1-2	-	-	CASSSGTRRRYGYTF	TGTGCCAGCAGCTCTGGGACAAGGAGGCGGTATGGCTACACCTTC
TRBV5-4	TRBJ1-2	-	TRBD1	CASSLGDRKNYGYTF	TGTGCCAGCAGCTTGGGGGACAGAAAAAACTATGGCTACACCTTC
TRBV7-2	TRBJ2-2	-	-	CASRVDTANTGELFF	TGTGCCAGCAGAGTCGACACTGCGAACACCGGGGAGCTGTTTTTT
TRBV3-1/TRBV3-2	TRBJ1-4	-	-	CASSQGREKLFF	TGTGCCAGCAGCCAAGGTAGAGAAAAACTGTTTTTT
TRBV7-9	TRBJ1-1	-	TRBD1	CASSLEHRGTEAFF	TGTGCCAGCAGCTTAGAACACAGGGGGACTGAAGCTTTCTTT
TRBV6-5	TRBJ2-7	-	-	CASSDGTREQYF	TGTGCCAGCAGCGATGGGACACGCGAGCAGTACTTC
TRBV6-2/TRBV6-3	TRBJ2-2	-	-	CASSRGLPENTGELFF	TGTGCCAGCAGTAGAGGACTACCGGAAAACACCGGGGAGCTGTTTTTT
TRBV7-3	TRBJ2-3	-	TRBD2	CASSFSGGDSDTQYF	TGTGCCAGCAGCTTTAGCGGGGGGGACTCAGATACGCAGTATTTT
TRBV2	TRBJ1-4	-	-	CASSRGLSNEKLFF	TGTGCCAGCAGCAGGGGCCTAAGTAACGAAAAACTGTTTTTT
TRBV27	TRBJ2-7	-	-	CASSMSQVYEQYF	TGTGCCAGCAGCATGTCCCAGGTCTACGAGCAGTACTTC
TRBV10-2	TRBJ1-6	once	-	CASRNRDMDNSPLHF	TGCGCCAGCAGGAACAGGGATATGGATAATTCACCCCTCCACTTT
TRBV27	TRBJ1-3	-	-	CASSRTGDSGNTIYF	TGTGCCAGCAGCAGAACAGGAGACTCTGGAAACACCATATATTTT
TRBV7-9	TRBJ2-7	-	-	CASSPQATGSYEQYF	TGTGCCAGCAGCCCTCAAGCCACAGGGTCCTACGAGCAGTACTTC
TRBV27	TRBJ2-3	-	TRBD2	CASSTLPERGATDTQYF	TGTGCCAGCAGTACCCTTCCCGAGCGGGGGGCCACAGATACGCAGTATTTT
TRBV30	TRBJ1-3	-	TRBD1	CAWRRAGGSGNTIYF	TGTGCCTGGAGACGGGCAGGGGGCTCTGGAAACACCATATATTTT
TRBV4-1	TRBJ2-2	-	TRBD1	CASSHRQGASGELFF	TGCGCCAGCAGCCACAGACAGGGGGCGAGCGGGGAGCTGTTTTTT